Included here is one T cell receptor beta chain sequence, with context. Its specificity is unknown. These data originate in a study of T cells expressing NK-cell markers. cDNA encoding TCR beta was synthesized via 5'RACE template switching incorporating UMIs. TCRdb reprocessed the 5' RACE reads and keeps a single row for each CDR3 protein, giving no DNA. Here the sample table reports under 500,000 distinct CDR3 sequences. The study, taken as a whole, reports: A range of about 1.0-8% of CD8+ T cells consisted of dominant NKG2C+ clonotypes in about six donors.

Germline V gives CDR1 SQVTM, CDR2 ANQGSEA. CDR3 length: 14 amino acids. This receptor was taken from a woman between 18 and 70 years old in good health. The specimen sequenced was blood T cells: a sorted CD56 or NKG2C T cell subset, CD4+ or CD8+ T cells, or bulk PBMC T cells (not recorded which). This chain joins TRBV29-1 and TRBJ1-4; TCRdb names TRBD1, which stays unverified in the absence of DNA. CDR3 protein: CSVTLPPTNEKLFF.